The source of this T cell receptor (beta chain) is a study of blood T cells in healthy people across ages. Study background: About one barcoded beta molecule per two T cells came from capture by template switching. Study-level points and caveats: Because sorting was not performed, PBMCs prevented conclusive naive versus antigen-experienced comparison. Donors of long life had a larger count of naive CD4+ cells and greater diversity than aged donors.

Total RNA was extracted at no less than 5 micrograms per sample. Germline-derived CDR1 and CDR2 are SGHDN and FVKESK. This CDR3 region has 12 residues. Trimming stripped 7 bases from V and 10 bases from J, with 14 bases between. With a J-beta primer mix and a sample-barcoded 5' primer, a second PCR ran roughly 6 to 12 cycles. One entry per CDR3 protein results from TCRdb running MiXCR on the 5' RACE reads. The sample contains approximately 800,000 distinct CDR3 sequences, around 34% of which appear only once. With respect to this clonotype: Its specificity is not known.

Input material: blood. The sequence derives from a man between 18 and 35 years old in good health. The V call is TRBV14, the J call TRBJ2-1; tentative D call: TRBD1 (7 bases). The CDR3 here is CASILQGGEQFF. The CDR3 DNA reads TGTGCCAGCATACTGCAGGGGGGAGAGCAGTTCTTC.